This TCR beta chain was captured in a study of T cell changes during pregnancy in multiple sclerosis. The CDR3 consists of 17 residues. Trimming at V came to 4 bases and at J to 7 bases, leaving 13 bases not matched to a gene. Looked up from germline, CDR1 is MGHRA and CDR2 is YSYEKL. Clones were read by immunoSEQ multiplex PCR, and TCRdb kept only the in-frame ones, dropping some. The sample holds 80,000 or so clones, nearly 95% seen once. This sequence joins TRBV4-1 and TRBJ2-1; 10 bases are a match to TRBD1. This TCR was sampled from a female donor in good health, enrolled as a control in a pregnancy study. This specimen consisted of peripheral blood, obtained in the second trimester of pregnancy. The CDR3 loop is CASSLTAGTGDGNEQFF. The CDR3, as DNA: TGCGCCAGCAGCCTTACTGCCGGGACAGGGGATGGTAATGAGCAGTTCTTC.